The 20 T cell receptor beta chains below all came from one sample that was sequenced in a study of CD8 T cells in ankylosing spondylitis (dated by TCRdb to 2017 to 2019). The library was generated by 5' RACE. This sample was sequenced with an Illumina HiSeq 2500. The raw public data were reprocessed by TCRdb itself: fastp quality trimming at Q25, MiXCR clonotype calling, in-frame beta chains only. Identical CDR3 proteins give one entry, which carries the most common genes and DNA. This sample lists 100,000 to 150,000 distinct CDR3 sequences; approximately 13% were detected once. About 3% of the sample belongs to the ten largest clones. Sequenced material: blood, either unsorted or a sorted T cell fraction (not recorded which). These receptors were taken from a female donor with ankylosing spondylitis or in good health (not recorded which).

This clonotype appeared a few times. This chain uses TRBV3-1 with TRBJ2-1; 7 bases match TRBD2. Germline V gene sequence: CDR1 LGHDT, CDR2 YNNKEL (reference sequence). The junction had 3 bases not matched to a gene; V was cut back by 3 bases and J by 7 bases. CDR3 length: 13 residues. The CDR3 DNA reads TGTGCCAGCAGCCATAGGGAGGGGAATGAGCAGTTCTTC. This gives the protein CASSHREGNEQFF.

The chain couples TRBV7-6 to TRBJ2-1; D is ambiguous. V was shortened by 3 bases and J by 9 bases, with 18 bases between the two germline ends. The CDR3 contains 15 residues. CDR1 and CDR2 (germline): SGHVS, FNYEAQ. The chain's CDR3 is CASSLYIGGLGEQFF. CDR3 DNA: TGTGCCAGCAGCTTGTATATAGGTGGATTAGGTGAGCAGTTCTTC.

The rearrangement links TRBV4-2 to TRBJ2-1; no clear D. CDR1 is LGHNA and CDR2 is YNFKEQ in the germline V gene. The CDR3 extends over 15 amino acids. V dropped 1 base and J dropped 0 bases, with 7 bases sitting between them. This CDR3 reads CASSQVSSSYNEQFF. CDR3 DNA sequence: TGTGCCAGCAGCCAAGTGTCTAGCTCCTACAATGAGCAGTTCTTC.

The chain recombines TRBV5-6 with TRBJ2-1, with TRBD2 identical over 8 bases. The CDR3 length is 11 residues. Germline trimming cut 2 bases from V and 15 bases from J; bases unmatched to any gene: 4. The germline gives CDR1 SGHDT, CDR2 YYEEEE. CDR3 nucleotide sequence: TGTGCCAGCAGCTTCGGGGGGGGTCTGTTCTTC. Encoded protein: CASSFGGGLFF.

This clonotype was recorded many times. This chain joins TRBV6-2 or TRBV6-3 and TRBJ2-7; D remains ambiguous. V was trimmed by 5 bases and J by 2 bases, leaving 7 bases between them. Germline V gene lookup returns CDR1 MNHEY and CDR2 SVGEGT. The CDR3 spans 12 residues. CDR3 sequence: CASSLDTYEQYF. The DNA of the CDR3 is TGTGCCAGCAGTCTGGATACCTACGAGCAGTACTTC.

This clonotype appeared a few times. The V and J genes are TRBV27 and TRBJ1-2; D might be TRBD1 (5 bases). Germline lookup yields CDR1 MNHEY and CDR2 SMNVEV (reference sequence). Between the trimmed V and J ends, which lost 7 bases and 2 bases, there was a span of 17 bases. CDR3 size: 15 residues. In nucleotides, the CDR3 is TGTGCCAGCACCGAACGGGGGGGTCCCAACTATGGCTACACCTTC. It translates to CASTERGGPNYGYTF.

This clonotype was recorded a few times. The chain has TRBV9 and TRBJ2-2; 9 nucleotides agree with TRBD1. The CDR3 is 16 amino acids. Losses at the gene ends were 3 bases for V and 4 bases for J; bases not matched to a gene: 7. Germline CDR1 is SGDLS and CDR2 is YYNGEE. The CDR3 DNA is TGTGCCAGCAGCGAGACACAGGGGGCTGTCACCGGGGAGCTGTTTTTT. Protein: CASSETQGAVTGELFF.

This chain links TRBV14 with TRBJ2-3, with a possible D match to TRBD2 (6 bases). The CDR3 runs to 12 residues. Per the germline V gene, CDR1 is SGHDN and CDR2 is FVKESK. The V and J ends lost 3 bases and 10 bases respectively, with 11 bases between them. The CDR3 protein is CASSQGGLAQYF. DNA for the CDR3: TGTGCCAGCAGCCAGGGGGGTCTGGCGCAGTATTTT. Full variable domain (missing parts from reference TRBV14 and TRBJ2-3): EAGVTQFPSHSVIEKGQTVTLRCDPISGHDNLYWYRRVMGKEIKFLLHFVKESKQDESGMPNNRFLAERTGGTYSTLKVQPAELEDSGVYFCASSQGGLAQYFGPGTRLTVL.

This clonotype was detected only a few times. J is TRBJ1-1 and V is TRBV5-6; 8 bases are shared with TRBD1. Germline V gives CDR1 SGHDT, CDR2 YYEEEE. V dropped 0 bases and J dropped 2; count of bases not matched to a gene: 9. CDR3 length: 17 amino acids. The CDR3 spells CASSLDGQGRPNTEAFF. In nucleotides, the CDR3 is TGTGCCAGCAGCTTGGATGGACAGGGCAGACCCAACACTGAAGCTTTCTTT.

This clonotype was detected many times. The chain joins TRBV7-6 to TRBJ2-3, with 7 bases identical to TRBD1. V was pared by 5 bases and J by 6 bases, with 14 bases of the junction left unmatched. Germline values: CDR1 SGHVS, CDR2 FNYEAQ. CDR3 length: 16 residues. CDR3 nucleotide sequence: TGTGCCAGCAGCCGACAGGGAGTAATGATTGAGGATACGCAGTATTTT. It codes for CASSRQGVMIEDTQYF.

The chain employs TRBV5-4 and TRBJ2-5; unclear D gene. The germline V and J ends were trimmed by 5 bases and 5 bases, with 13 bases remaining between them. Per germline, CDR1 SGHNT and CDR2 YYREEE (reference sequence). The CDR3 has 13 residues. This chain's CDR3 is CASSRQEDETQYF. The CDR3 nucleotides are TGTGCCAGCAGTAGGCAGGAAGACGAGACCCAGTACTTC.

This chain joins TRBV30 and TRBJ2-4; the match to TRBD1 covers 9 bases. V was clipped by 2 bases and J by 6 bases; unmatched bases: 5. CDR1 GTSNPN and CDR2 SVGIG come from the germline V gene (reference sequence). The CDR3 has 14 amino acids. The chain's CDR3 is CAWSRDRDTNIQYF. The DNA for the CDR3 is TGTGCCTGGAGTCGGGACAGGGATACAAACATTCAGTACTTC.

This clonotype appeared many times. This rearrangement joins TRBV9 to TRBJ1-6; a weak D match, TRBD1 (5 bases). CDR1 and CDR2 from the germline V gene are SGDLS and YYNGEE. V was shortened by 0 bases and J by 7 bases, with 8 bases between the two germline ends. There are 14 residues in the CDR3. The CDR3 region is CASSVVGENSPLHF. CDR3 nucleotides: TGTGCCAGCAGCGTAGTAGGGGAGAATTCACCCCTCCACTTT. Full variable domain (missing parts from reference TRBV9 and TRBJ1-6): DSGVTQTPKHLITATGQRVTLRCSPRSGDLSVYWYQQSLDQGLQFLIQYYNGEERAKGNILERFSAQQFPDLHSELNLSSLELGDSALYFCASSVVGENSPLHFGNGTRLTVT.

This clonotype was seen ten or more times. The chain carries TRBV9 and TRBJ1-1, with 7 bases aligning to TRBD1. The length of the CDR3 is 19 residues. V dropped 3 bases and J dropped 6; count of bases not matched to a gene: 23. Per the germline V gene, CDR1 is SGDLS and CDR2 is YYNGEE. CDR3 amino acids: CASSADPRGRTGRPAEAFF. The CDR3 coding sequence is TGTGCCAGCAGCGCTGACCCCAGAGGCAGGACAGGACGCCCAGCTGAAGCTTTCTTT.

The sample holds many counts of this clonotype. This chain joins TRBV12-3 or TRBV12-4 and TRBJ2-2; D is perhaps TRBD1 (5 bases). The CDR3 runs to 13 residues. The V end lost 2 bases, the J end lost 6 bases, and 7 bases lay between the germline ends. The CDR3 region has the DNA TGTGCCAGCAGTTTACAGGGTCCCGGGGAGCTGTTTTTT. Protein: CASSLQGPGELFF.

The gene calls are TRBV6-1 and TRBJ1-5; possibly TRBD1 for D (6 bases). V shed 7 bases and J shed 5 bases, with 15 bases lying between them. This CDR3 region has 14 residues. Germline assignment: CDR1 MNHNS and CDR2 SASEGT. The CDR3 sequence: CASTQRRQDQPQHF. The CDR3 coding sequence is TGTGCCAGCACCCAAAGGAGACAGGATCAGCCCCAGCATTTT.

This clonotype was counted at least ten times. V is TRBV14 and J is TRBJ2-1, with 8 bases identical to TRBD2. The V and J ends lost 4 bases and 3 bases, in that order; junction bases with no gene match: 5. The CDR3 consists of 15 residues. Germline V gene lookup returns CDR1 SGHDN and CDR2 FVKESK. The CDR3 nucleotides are TGTGCCAGCAGCCGCACTAGCGGACTCTACAATGAGCAGTTCTTC. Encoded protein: CASSRTSGLYNEQFF.

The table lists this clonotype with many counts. CDR3 DNA sequence: TGCAGTGCTAGCCCACTAGCATTCACAGATACGCAGTATTTT. This gives the protein CSASPLAFTDTQYF. This sequence joins TRBV20-1 and TRBJ2-3, with D possibly matching TRBD2 (6 bases). Germline values: CDR1 DFQATT, CDR2 SNEGSKA (reference sequence). The length of the CDR3 is 14 residues. The germline V and J ends were trimmed by 3 bases and 2 bases, with 12 bases remaining between them.

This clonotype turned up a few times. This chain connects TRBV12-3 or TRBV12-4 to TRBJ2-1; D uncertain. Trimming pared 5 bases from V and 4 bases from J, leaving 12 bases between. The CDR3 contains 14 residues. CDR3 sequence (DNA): TGTGCCAGCAGTCATTTGACTGGTTACAATGAGCAGTTCTTC. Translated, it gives CASSHLTGYNEQFF.

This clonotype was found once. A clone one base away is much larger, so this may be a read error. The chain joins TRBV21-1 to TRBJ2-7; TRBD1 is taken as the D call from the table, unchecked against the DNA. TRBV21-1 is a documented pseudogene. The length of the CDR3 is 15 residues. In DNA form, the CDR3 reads TGTGCCAGCAGCAAACACAGGACCATGTTTTGGGAGCAGTACTTC. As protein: CASSKHRTMFWEQYF.